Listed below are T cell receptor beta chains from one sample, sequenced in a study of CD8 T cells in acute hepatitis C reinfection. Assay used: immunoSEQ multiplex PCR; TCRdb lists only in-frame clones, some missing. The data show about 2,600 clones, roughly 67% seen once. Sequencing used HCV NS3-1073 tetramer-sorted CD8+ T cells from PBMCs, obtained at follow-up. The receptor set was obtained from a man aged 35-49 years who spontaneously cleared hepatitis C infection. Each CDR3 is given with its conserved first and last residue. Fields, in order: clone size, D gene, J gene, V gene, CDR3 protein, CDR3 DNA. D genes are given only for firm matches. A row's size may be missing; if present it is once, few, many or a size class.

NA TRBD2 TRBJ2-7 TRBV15 CATSRGGTSGKYEQYF TGTGCCACCAGCAGGGGAGGGACTAGCGGAAAGTACGAGCAGTACTTC
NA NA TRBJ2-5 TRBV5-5 CASSQEWGGETQYF TGTGCCAGCAGCCAAGAATGGGGCGGGGAGACCCAGTACTTC
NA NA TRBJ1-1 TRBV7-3 CASSLRARVESTEAFF TGTGCCAGCAGCTTAAGAGCCAGGGTGGAGAGTACTGAAGCTTTCTTT
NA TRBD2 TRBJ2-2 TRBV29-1 CSVEGLAGGPYTGELFF TGCAGCGTTGAGGGACTAGCGGGAGGGCCGTACACCGGGGAGCTGTTTTTT
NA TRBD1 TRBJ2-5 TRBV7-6 CASSSEPGQTRTQYF TGTGCCAGCAGCTCAGAACCGGGACAGACGCGGACCCAGTACTTC
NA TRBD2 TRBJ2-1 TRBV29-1 CSVVLAGLDNEQFF TGCAGCGTTGTGCTAGCGGGATTAGACAATGAGCAGTTCTTC
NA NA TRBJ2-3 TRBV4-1 CASSQVTGEPDTQYF TGCGCCAGCAGCCAAGTGACGGGGGAGCCAGATACGCAGTATTTT
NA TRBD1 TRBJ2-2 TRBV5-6 CASSLRQGIDTGELFF TGTGCCAGCAGCTTGCGACAGGGGATCGACACCGGGGAGCTGTTTTTT
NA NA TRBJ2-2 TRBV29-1 CSATWGTGELFF TGCAGCGCTACATGGGGAACCGGGGAGCTGTTTTTT
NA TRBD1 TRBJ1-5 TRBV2 CASSGDRAANQPQHF TGTGCCAGCAGCGGGGACAGGGCAGCGAACCAGCCCCAGCATTTT
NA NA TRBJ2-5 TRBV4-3 CASSQGGLPQETQYF TGCGCCAGCAGCCAAGGAGGACTACCCCAAGAGACCCAGTACTTC
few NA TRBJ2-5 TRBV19 CASSIPGEWETQYF TGTGCCAGTAGTATTCCAGGGGAATGGGAGACCCAGTACTTC
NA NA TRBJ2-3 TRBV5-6 CASSLRDWYADTQYF TGTGCCAGCAGCCTCCGGGACTGGTACGCAGATACGCAGTATTTT
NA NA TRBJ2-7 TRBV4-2 CASSQDRYAGTDEQYF TGTGCCAGCAGCCAAGATAGATACGCGGGAACTGACGAGCAGTACTTC
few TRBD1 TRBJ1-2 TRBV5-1 CASSLWTGEGGYTF TGCGCCAGCAGCCTTTGGACAGGGGAGGGAGGCTACACCTTC
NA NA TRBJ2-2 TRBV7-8 CASSTRALVNTGELFF TGTGCCAGCAGCACGCGCGCTCTAGTTAACACCGGGGAGCTGTTTTTT
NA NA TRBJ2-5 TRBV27 CASSSISQETQYF TGTGCCAGCAGTTCAATCAGCCAAGAGACCCAGTACTTC
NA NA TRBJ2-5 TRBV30 CAWRRRNVETQYF TGTGCCTGGAGGAGAAGGAACGTGGAGACCCAGTACTTC
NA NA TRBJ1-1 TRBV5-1 CASTSGRMNTEAFF TGCGCCAGCACGTCCGGACGGATGAACACTGAAGCTTTCTTT
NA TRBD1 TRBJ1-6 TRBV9 CASSPRTGLDSPLHF TGTGCCAGCAGCCCGCGGACAGGGCTGGATTCACCCCTCCACTTT
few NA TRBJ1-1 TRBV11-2 CASSFVNTEAFF TGTGCCAGCAGCTTTGTGAACACTGAAGCTTTCTTT
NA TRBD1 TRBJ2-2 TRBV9 CASSPRTGSNTGELFF TGTGCCAGCAGCCCCCGGACAGGGTCGAACACCGGGGAGCTGTTTTTT
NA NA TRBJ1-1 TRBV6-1 CASRVGLNTEAFF TGTGCCAGCAGGGTAGGGCTGAACACTGAAGCTTTCTTT
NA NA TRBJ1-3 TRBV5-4 CASSLAGGVRSTIYF TGTGCCAGCAGCTTGGCCGGGGGTGTCAGAAGCACCATATATTTT
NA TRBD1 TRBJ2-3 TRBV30 CAWSADRGTWTDTQYF TGTGCCTGGAGTGCCGACAGGGGTACTTGGACAGATACGCAGTATTTT
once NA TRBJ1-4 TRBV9 CASSVGVVAGREKLFF TGTGCCAGCAGCGTAGGCGTTGTGGCAGGGCGAGAAAAACTGTTTTTT
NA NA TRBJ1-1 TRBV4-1 CASSAVSEGPTEAFF TGCGCCAGCAGCGCCGTCTCAGAGGGGCCCACTGAAGCTTTCTTT
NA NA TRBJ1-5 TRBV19 CASSSTDRLIDNQPQHF TGTGCCAGTAGTTCCACGGACCGGCTGATAGACAATCAGCCCCAGCATTTT
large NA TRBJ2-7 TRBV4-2 CASSQEQGGTWGEQYF TGTGCCAGCAGCCAAGAACAGGGAGGAACCTGGGGCGAGCAGTACTTC